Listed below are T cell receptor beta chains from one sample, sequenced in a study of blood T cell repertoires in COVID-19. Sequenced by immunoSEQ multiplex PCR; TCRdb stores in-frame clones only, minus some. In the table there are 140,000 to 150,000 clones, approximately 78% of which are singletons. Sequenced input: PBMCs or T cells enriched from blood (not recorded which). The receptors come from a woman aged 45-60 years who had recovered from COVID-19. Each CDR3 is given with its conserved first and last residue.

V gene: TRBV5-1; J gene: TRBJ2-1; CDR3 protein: CASSLGLAGDNEQFF
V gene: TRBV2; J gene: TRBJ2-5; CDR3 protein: CASRQDSGGKETQYF
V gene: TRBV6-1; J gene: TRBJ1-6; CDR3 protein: CASSGTGTGGLQNSPLHF
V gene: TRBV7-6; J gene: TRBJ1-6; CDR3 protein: CASSLSQVDSPLHF
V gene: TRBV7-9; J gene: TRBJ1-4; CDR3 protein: CASSRKGQGGEKLFF
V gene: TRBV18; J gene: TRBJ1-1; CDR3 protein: CASSPPSRGNTEAFF
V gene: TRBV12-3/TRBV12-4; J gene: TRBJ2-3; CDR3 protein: CASSYSGTDTQYF
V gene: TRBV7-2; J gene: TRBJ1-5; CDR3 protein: CASRPDRGQPQHF
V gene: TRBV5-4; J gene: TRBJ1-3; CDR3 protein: CASSLRESSGNTIYF
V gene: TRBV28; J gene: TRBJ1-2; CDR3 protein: CASSLGGHLNYGYTF
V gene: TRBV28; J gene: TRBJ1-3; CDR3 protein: CASRLNRGNSGNTIYF
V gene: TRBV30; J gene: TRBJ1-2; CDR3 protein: CAWSGTRQGPYVYTF
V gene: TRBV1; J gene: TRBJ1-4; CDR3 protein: CTSSQAGDRRPEEKLFF
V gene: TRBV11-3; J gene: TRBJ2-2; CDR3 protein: CASSFSGGPGELFF
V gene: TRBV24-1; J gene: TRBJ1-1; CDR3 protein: CATQGPNTEAFF
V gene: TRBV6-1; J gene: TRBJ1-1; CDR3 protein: CASSEGTAGGGNTEAFF
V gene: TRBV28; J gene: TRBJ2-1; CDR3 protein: CASSSSGTDRLEQFF
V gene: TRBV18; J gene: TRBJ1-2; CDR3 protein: CASSVTSREENTF
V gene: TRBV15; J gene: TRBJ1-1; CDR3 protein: CATSRADRATEAFF
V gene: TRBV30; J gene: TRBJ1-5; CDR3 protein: CAWSTTGGSQPQHF
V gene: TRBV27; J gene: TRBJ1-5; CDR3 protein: CASSLMGQGALYSNQPQHF
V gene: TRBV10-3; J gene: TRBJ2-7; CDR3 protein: CAISGKGDRVSYEQYF
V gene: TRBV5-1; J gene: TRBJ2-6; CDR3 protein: CASSRGPGANVLTF
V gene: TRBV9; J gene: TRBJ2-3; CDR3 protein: CASSVEASFADTQYF
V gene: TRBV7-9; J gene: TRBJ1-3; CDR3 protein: CASSLRQGSGNTIYF
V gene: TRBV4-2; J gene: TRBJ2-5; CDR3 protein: CASSQGRGDRETQYF
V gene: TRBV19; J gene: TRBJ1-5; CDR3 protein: CASSATGTGTQPQHF
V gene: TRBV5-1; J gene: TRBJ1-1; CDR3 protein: CASLEGTANTEAFF
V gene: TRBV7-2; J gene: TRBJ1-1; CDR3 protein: CASSSDYLGSTEAFF
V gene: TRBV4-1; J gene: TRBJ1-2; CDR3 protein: CASSRTQGWNYGYTF
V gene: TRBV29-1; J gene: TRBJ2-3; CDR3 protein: CSVRSWGGREDTQYF
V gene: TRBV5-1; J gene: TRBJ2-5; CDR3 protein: CASSLWTGRETQYF
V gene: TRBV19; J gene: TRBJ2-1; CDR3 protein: CASSSQTRTEQFF
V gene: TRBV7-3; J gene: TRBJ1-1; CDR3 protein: CASSTQGDTEAFF
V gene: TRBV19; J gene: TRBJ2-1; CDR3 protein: CASSNRTGRSYNEQFF
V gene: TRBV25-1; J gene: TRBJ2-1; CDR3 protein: CASSEVGQYNEQFF
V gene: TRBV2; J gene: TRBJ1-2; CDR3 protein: CASSEALSYGYTF
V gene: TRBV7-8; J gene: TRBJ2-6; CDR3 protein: CASSGRDRGAGANVLTF
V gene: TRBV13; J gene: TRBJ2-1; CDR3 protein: CASSSGLAGAEGEFF
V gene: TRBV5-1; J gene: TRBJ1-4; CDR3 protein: CASRPSGTGSEKLFF
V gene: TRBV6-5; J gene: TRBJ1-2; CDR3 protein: CASSSTLDSGKGYTF
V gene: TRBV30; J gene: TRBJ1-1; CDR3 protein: CAWSRLDSLNTEAFF
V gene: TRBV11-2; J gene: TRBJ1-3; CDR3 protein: CASSSPRSGNTIYF
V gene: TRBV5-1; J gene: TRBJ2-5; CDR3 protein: CASSPRWGPSETQYF
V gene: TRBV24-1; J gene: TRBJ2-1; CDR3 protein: CATSDPRLDEQFF
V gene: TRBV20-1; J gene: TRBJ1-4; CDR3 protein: CSASGQGSEKLFF
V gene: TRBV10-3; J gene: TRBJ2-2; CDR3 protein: CAISEASGAGVNTGELFF
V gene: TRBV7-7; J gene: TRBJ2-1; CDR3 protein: CASSPTQGAGEQFF
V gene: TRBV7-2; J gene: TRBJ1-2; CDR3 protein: CASSRGGTAYGYTF
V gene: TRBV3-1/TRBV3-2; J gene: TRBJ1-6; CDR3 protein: CASSQAGSPLHF
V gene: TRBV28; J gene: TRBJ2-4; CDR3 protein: CASSLPGQGGGDIQYF
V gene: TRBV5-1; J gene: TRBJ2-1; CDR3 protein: CASSLGPGLASPSYNEQFF
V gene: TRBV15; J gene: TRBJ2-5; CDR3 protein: CATSSSLAGLETQYF
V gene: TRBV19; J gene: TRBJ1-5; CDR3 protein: CASSTPPLDILNQPQHF
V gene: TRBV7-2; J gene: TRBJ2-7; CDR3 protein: CASSLGSMGDSPHF
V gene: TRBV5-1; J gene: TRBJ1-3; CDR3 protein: CASSLEAGAGNTIYF
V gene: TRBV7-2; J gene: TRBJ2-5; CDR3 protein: CASSLQGGGEETQYF